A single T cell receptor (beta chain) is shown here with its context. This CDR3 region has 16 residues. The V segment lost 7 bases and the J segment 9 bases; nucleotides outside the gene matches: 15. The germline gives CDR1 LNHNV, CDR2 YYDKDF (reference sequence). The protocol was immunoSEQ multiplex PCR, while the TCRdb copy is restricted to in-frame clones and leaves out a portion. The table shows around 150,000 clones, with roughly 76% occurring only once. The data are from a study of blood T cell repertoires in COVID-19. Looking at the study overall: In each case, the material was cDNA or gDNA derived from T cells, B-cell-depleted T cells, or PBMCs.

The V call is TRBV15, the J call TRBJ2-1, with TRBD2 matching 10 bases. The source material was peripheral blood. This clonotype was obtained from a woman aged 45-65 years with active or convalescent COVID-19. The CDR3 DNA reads TGTGCCACCAAGTCTGAGGGTAGCGGGAGGCCCGGTGAGCAGTTCTTC. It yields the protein CATKSEGSGRPGEQFF.